The next 5 T cell receptor beta chains were all read from a single sample in a study of blood T cell repertoires in COVID-19. The data were produced by immunoSEQ multiplex PCR, yet TCRdb's version contains in-frame clones alone and is incomplete. The sample records roughly 100,000 clones, 65% to 90% being singletons. The sequenced material came from peripheral blood. The receptors were gathered from a woman aged 80 or over with acute or convalescent COVID-19.

This chain uses TRBV28 with TRBJ2-3; weak D call: TRBD2 (5 bases). This CDR3 is 14 amino acids long. From germline, CDR1 is MDHEN and CDR2 SYDVKM. The V and J ends lost 3 bases and 0 bases respectively, with 7 bases between them. CDR3 protein: CASSFSGSTDTQYF. For the CDR3, the DNA is TGTGCCAGCAGTTTTTCGGGGAGCACAGATACGCAGTATTTT.

The chain joins TRBV6-1 to TRBJ2-7, with TRBD1 identical over 7 bases. V lost 3 bases to trimming and J lost 0 bases; unmatched junction nucleotides: 8. CDR3 length: 16 residues. Germline-derived CDR1 and CDR2 are MNHNS and SASEGT. CDR3 loop: CASSDHTRQGSYEQYF. DNA of the CDR3: TGTGCCAGCAGTGACCACACGAGACAGGGCTCCTACGAGCAGTACTTC.

This chain joins TRBV5-1 and TRBJ2-5, with 15 bases identical to TRBD2. Per germline, CDR1 SGHRS and CDR2 YFSETQ. Germline trimming cut 3 bases from V and 5 bases from J; bases unmatched to any gene: 8. The CDR3 is 17 amino acids. The CDR3 coding sequence is TGCGCCAGCAGCTCACGGACTAGCGGGGGGGCCTATGAGACCCAGTACTTC. Protein product: CASSSRTSGGAYETQYF.

The chain links TRBV6-5 to TRBJ1-2, with 7 nucleotides matching TRBD1. The junction had 10 bases not matched to a gene; V was cut back by 10 bases and J by 5 bases. Germline V gene data show CDR1 as MNHEY and CDR2 as SVGAGI. The CDR3 has 13 residues. In DNA, the CDR3 is TGTGCCACCCAGGGACAGAAAATTTATGGCTACACCTTC. Translating it yields CATQGQKIYGYTF.

The chain joins TRBV27 to TRBJ2-2; 16 bases line up with TRBD2. CDR1 MNHEY and CDR2 SMNVEV come from the germline V gene (reference sequence). The CDR3 consists of 18 residues. Trimming at V came to 6 bases and at J to 5 bases, leaving 9 bases not matched to a gene. In DNA, the CDR3 is TGTGCCAGCAGACCGGGACTAGCGGGGGGGCCGAGGACCGGGGAGCTGTTTTTT. Protein: CASRPGLAGGPRTGELFF.